The TCR beta chain described here comes from a study of T cells in Graves' hyperthyroidism and ophthalmopathy. Study-level points and caveats: The model identified upcoming ophthalmopathy a median roughly 6.5 months ahead of onset.

V was pared by 6 bases and J by 6 bases, with 11 bases between. The CDR3 covers 13 residues. CDR1 is MNHNS, CDR2 SASEGT, per germline. Amplification of TCR beta CDR3 regions used RNA as the template. Initially, a first-round RT-PCR of the TCR CDR3 employed the HTBI primer set. TCRdb re-analysed the multiplex PCR reads in MiXCR, keeping a single row per CDR3 protein. The sample carries about 400,000 distinct CDR3 sequences, more than 12% recorded once. Patients with ophthalmopathy all had a Clinical Activity Score of at least 3, a NOSPECS grade of at least 4 and duration under 3 months. Turning to this clonotype: Its antigen is currently unknown.

The chain joins TRBV6-1 to TRBJ2-2; D might be TRBD1 (5 bases). This receptor was taken from a man aged 45-60 years with Graves' ophthalmopathy. The source material was blood. CDR3 DNA sequence: TGTGCCAGCAGCCAGGGCGGAGCCGGGGAGCTGTTTTTT. Translating gives CASSQGGAGELFF.